The 10 T cell receptor beta chains below all came from one sample that was sequenced in a study of shared clonotypes between healthy human individuals (dated by TCRdb to the early 2020s). To prepare the library, the immunoSEQ multiplex PCR assay was applied. Not all clones reach the TCRdb copy of this immuneACCESS table, which keeps in-frame sequences only. Checked studies attribute under half of the gap to unresolved V genes and leave the rest unexplained. Across this sample there are about 1.1 million clones, with roughly 80% seen only once. The top ten hold 0.89% of the sample. Sequences were obtained from memory CD4+ T cells from PBMCs. The sample's cell subset or site label, in plain terms: CD45RA-negative fraction. These receptors were obtained from a man between 18 and 35 years old in good health. Some clones in this sample may be carry-over from other donors' samples.

This clone was counted at least ten times. This chain connects TRBV29-1 to TRBJ1-1; 9 nucleotides line up with TRBD1. The ends lost 6 bases at V and 0 bases at J; junction bases unmatched: 5. Looked up from germline, CDR1 is SQVTM and CDR2 is ANQGSEA. The CDR3 sequence is 14 residues long. The chain's CDR3 is CSVWDRDVNTEAFF. The CDR3 nucleotides read TGCAGCGTCTGGGACAGGGACGTGAACACTGAAGCTTTCTTT.

The chain links TRBV2 to TRBJ2-2; 8 bases map to TRBD1. CDR1 is SNHLY and CDR2 is FYNNEI in the germline V gene. This CDR3 spans 13 amino acids. With V trimmed by 7 bases and J by 8 bases, 6 bases remained unmatched. The CDR3 bases are TGTGCCAGCACGGGACAGGTCCGAGGGGAGCTGTTTTTT. This translates into CASTGQVRGELFF.

The chain combines TRBV25-1 with TRBJ2-6; D gene unclear. CDR3 length: 14 residues. Germline assignment: CDR1 MGHDK and CDR2 SYGVNS. Trimming removed 2 bases at V and 0 bases at J, with 2 bases between. The CDR3 loop is CASSENSGANVLTF. DNA for the CDR3: TGTGCCAGCAGTGAAAACTCTGGGGCCAACGTCCTGACTTTC.

This clone was seen a single time. The chain recombines TRBV10-3 with TRBJ2-5, with D perhaps TRBD1 (5 bases). This CDR3 has 12 residues. CDR1 and CDR2 (germline): ENHRY, SYGVKD. Trimming pared 11 bases from V and 5 bases from J, leaving 15 bases between. Here the CDR3 DNA reads TGTGCCTCCCAGGGTATTGGGGAGACCCAGTACTTC. Residues: CASQGIGETQYF.

The V and J genes are TRBV9 and TRBJ2-5; no clear D. CDR3 length equals 12 residues. Per the germline V gene, CDR1 is SGDLS and CDR2 is YYNGEE. V was clipped by 1 base and J by 7 bases, with 8 bases between them. The CDR3 spells CASSVTEGTQYF. The CDR3 DNA follows: TGTGCCAGCAGCGTAACCGAAGGGACCCAGTACTTC. Complete variable domain (other parts from reference TRBV9 and TRBJ2-5): DSGVTQTPKHLITATGQRVTLRCSPRSGDLSVYWYQQSLDQGLQFLIQYYNGEERAKGNILERFSAQQFPDLHSELNLSSLELGDSALYFCASSVTEGTQYFGPGTRLLVL.

V and J are TRBV11-2 and TRBJ2-1; TRBD2 aligns across 9 bases. This CDR3 is built from 14 residues. Losses at the gene ends were 7 bases for V and 7 bases for J; bases not matched to a gene: 8. Germline CDR1 is SGHAT and CDR2 is FQNNGV. CDR3: CASKRLAGVNEQFF. The DNA for the CDR3 is TGTGCCAGCAAGAGGTTAGCGGGAGTTAATGAGCAGTTCTTC.

This clone was found once. The chain couples TRBV7-2 to TRBJ1-6, with D unresolved. Germline V gene sequence: CDR1 SGHTA, CDR2 FQGNSA. V dropped 3 bases and J dropped 3 bases, with 9 bases sitting between them. CDR3 length: 15 amino acids. CDR3 sequence (DNA): TGTGCCAGCAGCTTTCCCGATAACTATAATTCACCCCTCCACTTT. Translated, it gives CASSFPDNYNSPLHF.

A word on this clone: Other nucleotide sequences from this sample produce the same CDR3. V is TRBV5-1 and J is TRBJ2-3; D is ambiguous. The CDR3 spans 12 residues. V was pared by 1 base and J by 3 bases, with 3 bases between. The germline V gene encodes CDR1 SGHRS and CDR2 YFSETQ. This CDR3 is CASSLRTDTQYF. The CDR3, as DNA: TGCGCCAGCAGCTTGAGAACAGATACGCAGTATTTT.

The chain recombines TRBV7-2 with TRBJ2-3; D is uncertain. This CDR3 comprises 14 residues. Trimming stripped 1 base from V and 2 bases from J, with 7 bases between. Germline CDR1 and CDR2: SGHTA and FQGNSA. The CDR3 bases are TGTGCCAGCAGCTTAGATCCTGCCACAGATACGCAGTATTTT. Protein: CASSLDPATDTQYF.

The rearrangement uses TRBV4-1 and TRBJ2-7; the match to TRBD1 covers 7 bases. The V gene's germline CDR1 is MGHRA and CDR2 YSYEKL. V gave up 4 bases and J gave up 4 bases; unmatched junction bases: 10. The CDR3 extends over 15 amino acids. CDR3 sequence: CASSPEEGQYYEQYF. DNA of the CDR3: TGCGCCAGCAGCCCAGAAGAGGGACAGTATTACGAGCAGTACTTC.